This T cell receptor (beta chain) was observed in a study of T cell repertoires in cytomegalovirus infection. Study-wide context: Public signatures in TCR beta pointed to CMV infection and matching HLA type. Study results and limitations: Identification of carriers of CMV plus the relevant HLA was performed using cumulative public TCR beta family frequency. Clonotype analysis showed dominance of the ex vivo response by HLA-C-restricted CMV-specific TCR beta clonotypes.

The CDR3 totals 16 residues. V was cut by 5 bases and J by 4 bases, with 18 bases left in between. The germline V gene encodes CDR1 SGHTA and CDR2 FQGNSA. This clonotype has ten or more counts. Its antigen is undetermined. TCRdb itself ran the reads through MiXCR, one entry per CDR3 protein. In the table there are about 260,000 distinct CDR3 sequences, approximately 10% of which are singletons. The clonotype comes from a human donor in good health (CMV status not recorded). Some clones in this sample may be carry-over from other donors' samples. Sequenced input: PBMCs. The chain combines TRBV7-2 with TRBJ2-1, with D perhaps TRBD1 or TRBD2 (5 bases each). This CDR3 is CASSDSGTKGYNEQFF. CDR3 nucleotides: TGTGCCAGCAGCGATTCCGGGACGAAAGGGTACAATGAGCAGTTCTTC.